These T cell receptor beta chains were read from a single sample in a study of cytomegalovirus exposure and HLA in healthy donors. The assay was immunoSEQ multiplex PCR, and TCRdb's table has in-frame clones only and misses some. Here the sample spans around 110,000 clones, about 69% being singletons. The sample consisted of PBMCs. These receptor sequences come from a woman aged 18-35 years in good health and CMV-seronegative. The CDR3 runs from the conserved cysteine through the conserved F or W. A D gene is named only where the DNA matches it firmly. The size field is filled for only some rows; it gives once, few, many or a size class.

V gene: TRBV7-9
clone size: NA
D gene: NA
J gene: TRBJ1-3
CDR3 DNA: TGTGCCAGCAGCTTAGGGGGAGGGAGGAACACCATATATTTT
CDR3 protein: CASSLGGGRNTIYF

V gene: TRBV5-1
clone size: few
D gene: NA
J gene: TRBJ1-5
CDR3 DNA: TGCGCCAGCAGCTTGGATGGCAGGGGAGTGGGCAATCAGCCCCAGCATTTT
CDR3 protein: CASSLDGRGVGNQPQHF

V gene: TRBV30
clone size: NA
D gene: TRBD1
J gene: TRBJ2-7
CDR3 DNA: TGTGCCTGGAGTGTTAGGGGGACAGGGACCCTGCAGTACTTC
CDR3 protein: CAWSVRGTGTLQYF

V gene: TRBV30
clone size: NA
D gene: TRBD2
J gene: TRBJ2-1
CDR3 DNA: TGTGCCTGGAGTGTACCCAGCGGGGGTCCCAATGAGCAGTTCTTC
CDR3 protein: CAWSVPSGGPNEQFF

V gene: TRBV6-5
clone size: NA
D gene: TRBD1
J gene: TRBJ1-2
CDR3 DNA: TGTGCCAGCAGCCTCAGACAGGGGGGAGGCTACACCTTC
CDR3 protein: CASSLRQGGGYTF

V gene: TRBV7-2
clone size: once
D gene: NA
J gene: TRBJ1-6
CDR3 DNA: TGTGCCAGCAGCTTAGGTTGGGGGGATTCACCCCTCCACTTT
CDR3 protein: CASSLGWGDSPLHF

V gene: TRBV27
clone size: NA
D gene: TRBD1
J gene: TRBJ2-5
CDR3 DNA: TGTGCCAGCAGTGCTCCGGGACAGGGCCAAGAGACCCAGTACTTC
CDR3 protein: CASSAPGQGQETQYF

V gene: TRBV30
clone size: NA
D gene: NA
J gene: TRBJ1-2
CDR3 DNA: TGTGCCTGGAGAGCTCTTGGTCTCTCCTATGGCTACACCTTC
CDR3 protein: CAWRALGLSYGYTF

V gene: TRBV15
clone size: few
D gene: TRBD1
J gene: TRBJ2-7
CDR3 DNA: TGTGCCACAGGAAGGACAGGGGCCATCTACGAGCAGTACTTC
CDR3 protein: CATGRTGAIYEQYF

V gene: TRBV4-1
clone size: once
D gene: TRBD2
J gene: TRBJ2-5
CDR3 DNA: TGCGCCAGCAGCCTCTACTTAGCGGGGGCGTACCAAGAGACCCAGTACTTC
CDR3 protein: CASSLYLAGAYQETQYF

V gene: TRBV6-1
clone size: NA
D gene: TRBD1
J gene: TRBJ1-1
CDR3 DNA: TGTGCCAGCAGCAGTAGGACAGGGCGCGGCACTGAAGCTTTCTTT
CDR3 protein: CASSSRTGRGTEAFF

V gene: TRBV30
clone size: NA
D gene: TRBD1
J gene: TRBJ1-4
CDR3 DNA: TGTGCCTGGAGTGAGACAGGGCGTCTAGGAAAACTGTTTTTT
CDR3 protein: CAWSETGRLGKLFF

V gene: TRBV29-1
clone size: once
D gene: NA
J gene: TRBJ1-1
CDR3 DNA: TGCAGCGTCGCCGGGAGGGGGAACACTGAAGCTTTCTTT
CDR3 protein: CSVAGRGNTEAFF

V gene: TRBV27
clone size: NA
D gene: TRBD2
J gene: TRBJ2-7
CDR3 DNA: TGTGCCAGCAGCTTGATGCGGGGGGCCTACGAGCAGTACTTC
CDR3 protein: CASSLMRGAYEQYF

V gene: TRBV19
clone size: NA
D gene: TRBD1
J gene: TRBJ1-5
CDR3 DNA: TGTGCCAGTAGTATTTTTCAGGGGACAGTTGGCAATCAGCCCCAGCATTTT
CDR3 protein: CASSIFQGTVGNQPQHF

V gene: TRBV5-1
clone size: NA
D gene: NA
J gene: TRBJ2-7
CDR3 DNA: TGCGCCAGCAGCTTGGTTGCAGGGGCGATGGCCAACGAGCAGTACTTC
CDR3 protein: CASSLVAGAMANEQYF

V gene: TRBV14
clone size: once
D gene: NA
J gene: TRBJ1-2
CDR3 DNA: TGTGCCAGCAGCCAAGAATTTGGACTGGCTGGCTACACCTTC
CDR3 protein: CASSQEFGLAGYTF

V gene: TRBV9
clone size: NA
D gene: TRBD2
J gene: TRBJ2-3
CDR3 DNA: TGTGCCAGCAGCGTAGGCATACTAGCGGGGAACACAGATACGCAGTATTTT
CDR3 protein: CASSVGILAGNTDTQYF

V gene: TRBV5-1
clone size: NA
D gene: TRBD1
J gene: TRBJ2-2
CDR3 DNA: TGCGCCAGCAGCATCGGACAGGGGACCGGGGAGCTGTTTTTT
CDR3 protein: CASSIGQGTGELFF